This record concerns one T cell receptor (beta chain) sequence. The antigen remains undetermined. With baseline, cycle 4 day 1, and cycle 7 day 1 as timepoints, blood was sampled. Germline CDR1 SNHLY, CDR2 FYNNEI. The CDR3 runs to 13 residues. Trimming shortened V by 4 bases and J by 6 bases, and 9 bases separated the two germline ends. The sample originates from a study of OX40 agonist ivuxolimab in advanced cancers. Findings and limits, study-wide: On average, CD8+ T cells had more expanded clones than CD4+. Dose levels from 0.1 to 3.0 mg/kg saw CD4+ and CD8+ blood T cells expand clonally by week 6.

This table comes from immunoSEQ multiplex PCR, and its TCRdb copy is limited to in-frame clones, with some not included. Among tens of thousands of clones listed, around 90% were seen once. The TCR comes from an adult with an advanced solid tumor such as melanoma, head and neck, liver or kidney cancer. This sample comprised CD4+ or CD8+ T cells sorted from blood, obtained in a trial of the OX40 agonist ivuxolimab. The chain uses TRBV2 and TRBJ1-4; D not certain. In DNA form, the CDR3 reads TGTGCCAGCAGTGTTCTTCTTTATGAAAAACTGTTTTTT. Translated: CASSVLLYEKLFF.